Below, 9 T cell receptor beta chains from the same sample are listed, as sequenced in a study of blood T cell repertoires in COVID-19. Assay: immunoSEQ multiplex PCR; the TCRdb copy retains only in-frame clones and omits some. The table includes roughly 87,000 clones, roughly 88% detected once. Sequenced input: peripheral blood. The receptors come from an elderly woman with COVID-19, enrolled during active disease.

This clone was counted only a few times. DNA for the CDR3: TGTGCCAGCAGTTTCCAGTACACTGAAGCTTTCTTT. Its translation: CASSFQYTEAFF. This chain joins TRBV12-3 or TRBV12-4 and TRBJ1-1; D remains unclear. This CDR3 is built from 12 residues. Trimming shortened V by 3 bases and J by 3 bases, and 5 bases separated the two germline ends.

This chain uses TRBV30 with TRBJ2-4, with D perhaps matching TRBD2 (6 bases). CDR3 length: 15 residues. Germline loops: CDR1 GTSNPN, CDR2 SVGIG (reference sequence). V was shortened by 2 bases and J by 0 bases, with 11 bases between the two germline ends. The CDR3 region is CAWSPMGGAKNIQYF. In nucleotides, the CDR3 is TGTGCCTGGAGTCCCATGGGGGGAGCCAAAAACATTCAGTACTTC.

The chain has TRBV10-3 and TRBJ2-2; 12 bases agree with TRBD2. The CDR3 contains 15 residues. Germline V gene lookup returns CDR1 ENHRY and CDR2 SYGVKD. The V and J ends lost 6 bases and 6 bases, in that order; junction bases with no gene match: 5. The DNA of the CDR3 is TGTGCCATCAGCCAAGGACTAGCGGGGCCCGGGGAGCTGTTTTTT. Encoded protein: CAISQGLAGPGELFF.

About this clone itself: This sample also contains other DNA sequences that code for the same CDR3. J is TRBJ2-5 and V is TRBV2; D gene ambiguous. CDR1 SNHLY and CDR2 FYNNEI come from the germline V gene. V was pared by 6 bases and J by 1 base, with 3 bases between. CDR3 length equals 11 residues. The CDR3 spells CASSLQETQYF. CDR3 bases: TGTGCCAGCAGCCTCCAAGAGACCCAGTACTTC.

This clone was seen more than once but under ten times. The V gene is TRBV27, the J gene TRBJ1-4, with D uncertain. The CDR3 spans 12 residues. CDR1 is MNHEY and CDR2 is SMNVEV in the germline V gene (reference sequence). V was cut by 6 bases and J by 8 bases, with 10 bases left in between. The CDR3 here is CASSLTGEKLFF. CDR3 nucleotides: TGTGCCAGCAGCCTAACCGGGGAAAAACTGTTTTTT.

This chain links TRBV28 with TRBJ2-1; 10 bases map to TRBD1. This CDR3 has 16 residues. V shed 4 bases, J shed 2 bases, and the junction held 5 bases outside the gene matches. Germline lookup yields CDR1 MDHEN and CDR2 SYDVKM. In DNA, the CDR3 is TGTGCCAGCAGTTGCCGACAGGGGGCGGCCTACAATGAGCAGTTCTTC. Translation gives CASSCRQGAAYNEQFF. The full variable domain, completed using reference TRBV28 and TRBJ2-1, is DVKVTQSSRYLVKRTGEKVFLECVQDMDHENMFWYRQDPGLGLRLIYFSYDVKMKEKGDIPEGYSVSREKKERFSLILESASTNQTSMYLCASSCRQGAAYNEQFFGPGTRLTVL.

The J gene is TRBJ1-2, the V gene TRBV6-6; maybe TRBD1 (5 bases). Germline lookup yields CDR1 MNHNY and CDR2 SVGAGI (reference sequence). This CDR3 contains 13 residues. V lost 5 bases and J 8 bases, leaving 15 bases between the germline ends. CDR3 residues: CASSLAGGAGYTF. Written as DNA, the CDR3 is TGTGCCAGCAGTCTCGCCGGGGGTGCAGGCTACACCTTC.

The genes are TRBV5-6 and TRBJ2-4; 15 bases map to TRBD2. Germline CDR1 reads SGHDT; CDR2 reads YYEEEE. This CDR3 region has 16 residues. V dropped 4 bases and J dropped 8; count of bases not matched to a gene: 7. This chain's CDR3 is CASSPGLAGGNYIQYF. CDR3 bases: TGTGCCAGCAGCCCGGGACTAGCGGGAGGAAATTACATTCAGTACTTC.

The chain links TRBV7-2 to TRBJ2-7; TRBD2 agrees at 7 bases. Trimming cost V 1 base and J 7 bases; bases outside gene matches: 4. Germline V gene data show CDR1 as SGHTA and CDR2 as FQGNSA. The CDR3 covers 13 residues. CDR3 amino acids: CASSLVWGGEQYF. For the CDR3, the DNA is TGTGCCAGCAGCTTAGTTTGGGGGGGAGAGCAGTACTTC.